The 2 T cell receptor beta chains below come from one sample, sequenced in a study of CD8+ T cells in alopecia areata. Extracted RNA was reverse transcribed into cDNA, the sequencing template. Libraries were prepared by immunoSEQ multiplex PCR; TCRdb keeps only in-frame clonotypes and omits some of them. Of around 140,000 clones listed, 51% were seen once; the top ten hold 0.99%. This sample comprised CD4+ T cells sorted from blood, obtained at week 0. These receptors came from a human donor with alopecia areata.

This rearrangement joins TRBV6-1 to TRBJ1-2, with a tentative D call TRBD1 (5 bases). V lost 4 bases and J 4 bases, leaving 13 bases between the germline ends. The CDR3 loop spans 14 amino acids. Looked up from germline, CDR1 is MNHNS and CDR2 is SASEGT. The DNA of the CDR3 is TGTGCCAGCAGTGGAGACAGCTCGGGCTATGGCTACACCTTC. Amino acids: CASSGDSSGYGYTF.

This clone has just a few counts. The chain couples TRBV4-2 to TRBJ1-5, with D hard to call. Trimming removed 3 bases from V and 9 bases from J, with 15 bases in between. This CDR3 has 14 amino acids. Germline V gene sequence: CDR1 LGHNA, CDR2 YNFKEQ. CDR3 amino acids: CASSQRWTASPQHF. CDR3 nucleotides: TGTGCCAGCAGCCAGAGATGGACTGCGTCGCCCCAGCATTTT.